This TCR beta chain is drawn from a study of graft-versus-host responses after intestinal transplantation. About the research overall: Recipients obtained multivisceral, liver-intestinal, or isolated intestinal transplants. Uniformly, recipients were administered anti-thymocyte globulin induction with subsequent tacrolimus and steroids for 2 to 3 years. Study-wide points: Researchers found peak circulating GvH clone levels linked to early post-transplant HvG declines. GvH clones were identified in recipient marrow, with some first appearing in ileum or blood.

CDR3 length: 16 amino acids. The V gene end was trimmed by 2 bases and the J gene end by 7 bases; junction bases not matched to a gene: 10. In germline, CDR1 is SGHTA, CDR2 FQGTGA. For this clone: No antigen is known for it.

The assay was immunoSEQ multiplex PCR, and TCRdb's table has in-frame clones only and misses some. The table lists around 90,000 clones, over 85% of them singletons, with approximately 1.1% in the top ten. This receptor was taken from a human donor who was the organ donor for an intestinal transplant. Sequencing was performed on unstimulated CD8+ T cells sorted from spleen or lymph node cells, taken before transplant. The genes are TRBV7-3 and TRBJ2-5, with 10 bases matching TRBD2. In nucleotides, the CDR3 is TGTGCCAGCAGCTTAGGCCTAGCGGGGGCCCCGGGGACCCAGTACTTC. It specifies CASSLGLAGAPGTQYF.